What follows describes a single T cell receptor beta chain. Repertoires were generated with immunoSEQ multiplex PCR, while TCRdb's copy carries only in-frame clones and drops some. The sample carries 150,000 to 200,000 clones, roughly 88% recorded once. The sample is drawn from a study of cytomegalovirus exposure and HLA in healthy donors. Per the germline V gene, CDR1 is WNHNN and CDR2 is SYGVQD (reference sequence). This CDR3 region has 14 residues. Between the trimmed V and J ends, which lost 6 bases and 9 bases, there was a span of 18 bases. The sequence derives from a woman between 18 and 29 years old in good health and CMV-seronegative. Sequencing input: PBMCs. The chain employs TRBV10-1 and TRBJ2-1; tentative D call: TRBD2 (8 bases). The CDR3 region has the DNA TGCGCCAGCAGCACCGGGACTAGACAGGGTGAGCAGTTCTTC. It specifies CASSTGTRQGEQFF.